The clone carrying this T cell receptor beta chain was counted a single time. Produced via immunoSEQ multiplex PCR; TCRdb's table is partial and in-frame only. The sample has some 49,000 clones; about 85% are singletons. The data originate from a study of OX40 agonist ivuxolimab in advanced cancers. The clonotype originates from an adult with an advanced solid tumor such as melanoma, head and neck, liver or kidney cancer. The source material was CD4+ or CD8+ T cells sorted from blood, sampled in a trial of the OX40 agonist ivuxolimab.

The CDR3 reads CASSSRPAETQYF. The CDR3 DNA reads TGTGCCAGCAGCTCTAGACCGGCAGAGACCCAGTACTTC. V gene TRBV7-9 combines with J gene TRBJ2-5; D is ambiguous. Germline-derived CDR1 and CDR2 are SEHNR and FQNEAQ (reference sequence). V gave up 4 bases and J gave up 4 bases, with 10 bases separating them. The CDR3 loop spans 13 amino acids.